This T cell receptor (beta chain) was found in a study of Ad26.COV2.S vaccination and SARS-CoV-2 variants. Study-level information: Enrolled in COV1001, the donor was in the Ad26.COV2.S trial arm, which received the vaccine. Intramuscular Ad26.COV2.S doses were given once or twice, 56 days apart. Study outcomes and limitations: The analyses of TCR breadth and depth may have understated the size of total T cell responses.

With 2 bases removed from V and 10 bases from J, the gap between germline ends came to 11 bases. The germline gives CDR1 KGHSH, CDR2 LQKENI. CDR3 length equals 12 residues. Points on this clone: What it binds is not known.

Sample treatment: roughly 18 received Ad26.COV2.S at low or high dose, single or two shots; about 5 received placebo; per-sample allocation not given. Sampling happened 63 days after the first vaccine or placebo injection. Sequenced by immunoSEQ multiplex PCR; TCRdb stores in-frame clones only, minus some. The data show more than 300,000 clones, with roughly 90% seen just once and around a tenth held by the top ten. The starting material was peripheral blood, obtained in a trial of Ad26.COV2.S vaccine versus placebo. The TCR sequence derives from a person between 18 and 65 years old who received the Ad26.COV2.S COVID-19 vaccine or a placebo. This chain links TRBV18 with TRBJ1-1; D unclear. CDR3 in DNA: TGTGCCAGCTCACCAGAGGCCACCGGAGCTTTCTTT. It encodes CASSPEATGAFF.